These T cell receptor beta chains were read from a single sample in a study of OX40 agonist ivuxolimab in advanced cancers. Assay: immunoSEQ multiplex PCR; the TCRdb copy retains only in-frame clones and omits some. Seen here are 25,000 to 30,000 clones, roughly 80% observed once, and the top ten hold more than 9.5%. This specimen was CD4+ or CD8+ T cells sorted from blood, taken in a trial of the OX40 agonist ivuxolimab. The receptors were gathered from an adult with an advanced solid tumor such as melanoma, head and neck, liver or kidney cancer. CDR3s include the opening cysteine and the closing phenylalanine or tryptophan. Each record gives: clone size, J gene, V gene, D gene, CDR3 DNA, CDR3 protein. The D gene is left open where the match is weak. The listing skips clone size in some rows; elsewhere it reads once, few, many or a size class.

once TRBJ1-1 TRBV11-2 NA TGTGCCAGCAGCTTAGGCAGGGGCACTGAAGCTTTCTTT CASSLGRGTEAFF
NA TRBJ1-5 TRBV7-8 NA TGTGCCAGCAGCCCTAGGGACGGCAACCATCAGCCCCAGCATTTT CASSPRDGNHQPQHF
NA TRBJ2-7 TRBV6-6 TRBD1 TGTGCCAGCAGTTATGTTGGGACAGGGGTGGGGGAGCAGTACTTC CASSYVGTGVGEQYF
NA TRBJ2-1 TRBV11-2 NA TGTGCCAGCAGCTTAAGGGGGAGCTCCTACAATGAGCAGTTCTTC CASSLRGSSYNEQFF
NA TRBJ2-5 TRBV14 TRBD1 TGTGCCAGCAGCTATGGACAGGGGGCGAGGGAGACCCAGTACTTC CASSYGQGARETQYF
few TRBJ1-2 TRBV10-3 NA TGTGCCATCAGTGACAGGGATTTGTTCTATGGCTACACCTTC CAISDRDLFYGYTF
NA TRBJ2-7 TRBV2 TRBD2 TGTGCCAGCAGTGAATCGGCGCTAGCGGGGGCGACGTACGAGCAGTACTTC CASSESALAGATYEQYF
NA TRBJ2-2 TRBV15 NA TGTGCCACCAGCAGAGACAGGGTACCCGGGGAGCTGTTTTTT CATSRDRVPGELFF
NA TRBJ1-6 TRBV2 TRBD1 TGTGCCAGCAGTGAAGTGGCAGGGGGCTTGAATTCACCCCTCCACTTT CASSEVAGGLNSPLHF
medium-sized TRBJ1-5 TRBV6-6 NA TGTGCCAGCAGTTCGACAGTTCAGCCCCAGCATTTT CASSSTVQPQHF
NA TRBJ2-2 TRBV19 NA TGTGCCAGTAGTGCAGTACAGGGCGCCGGGGAGCTGTTTTTT CASSAVQGAGELFF
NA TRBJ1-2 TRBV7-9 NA TGTGCCAGCAGCCACGACTATGGCTACACCTTC CASSHDYGYTF
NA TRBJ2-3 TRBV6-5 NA TGTGCCAGCAGTTACTGGGGGGAGAGCACAGATACGCAGTATTTT CASSYWGESTDTQYF
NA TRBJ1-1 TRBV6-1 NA TGTGCCAGCAGGCAGGGTTTTGGGACTGAAGCTTTCTTT CASRQGFGTEAFF
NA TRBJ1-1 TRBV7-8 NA TGTGCCAGCAGCTTAGTGGGCATCAACACTGAAGCTTTCTTT CASSLVGINTEAFF
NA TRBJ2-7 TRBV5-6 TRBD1 TGTGCCAGCAGCTCCCGGGACAGGGGCGCCCTCGAGCAGTACTTC CASSSRDRGALEQYF
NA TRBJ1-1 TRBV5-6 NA TGTGCCAGCAGCGCAGGAGACACTGAAGCTTTCTTT CASSAGDTEAFF